This TCR beta chain appears in the sequencing data of a study of T-cell reconstitution after alpha-beta-depleted transplantation in children. This clonotype showed up many times. This sample's TCRbeta library carried unique molecular identifier barcodes. TCRdb analysed the PCR reads with MiXCR anew, one entry per CDR3 protein. This sample has some 200,000 distinct CDR3 sequences, with around 9.6% found just once. The V gene's germline CDR1 is KGHDR and CDR2 SFDVKD. This CDR3 is 13 amino acids long. The V end lost 6 bases, the J end lost 2 bases, and 7 bases lay between the germline ends. The V gene is TRBV24-1, the J gene TRBJ2-1; tentatively, D is TRBD1 (6 bases). The receptor's source is a human donor who donated a stem cell graft to a child with acute lymphoblastic leukemia. Specimen: PBMCs from the stem cell graft donor, collected from the stem cell graft. CDR3 region: CATSTGTYNEQFF. The CDR3 nucleotides read TGTGCCACCAGTACAGGGACCTACAATGAGCAGTTCTTC.